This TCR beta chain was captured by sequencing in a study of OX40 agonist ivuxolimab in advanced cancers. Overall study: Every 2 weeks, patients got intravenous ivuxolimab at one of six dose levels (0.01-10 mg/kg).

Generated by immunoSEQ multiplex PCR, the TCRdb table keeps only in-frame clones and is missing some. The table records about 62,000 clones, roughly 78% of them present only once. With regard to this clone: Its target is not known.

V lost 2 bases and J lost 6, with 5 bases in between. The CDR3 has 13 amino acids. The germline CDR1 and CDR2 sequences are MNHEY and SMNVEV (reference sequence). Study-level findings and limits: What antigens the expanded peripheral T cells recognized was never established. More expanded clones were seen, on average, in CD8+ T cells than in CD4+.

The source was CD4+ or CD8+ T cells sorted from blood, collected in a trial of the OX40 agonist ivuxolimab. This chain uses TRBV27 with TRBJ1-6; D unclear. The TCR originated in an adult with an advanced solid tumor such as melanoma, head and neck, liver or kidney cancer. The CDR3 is CASSLGFNSPLHF. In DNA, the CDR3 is TGTGCCAGCAGTTTAGGGTTTAATTCACCCCTCCACTTT.